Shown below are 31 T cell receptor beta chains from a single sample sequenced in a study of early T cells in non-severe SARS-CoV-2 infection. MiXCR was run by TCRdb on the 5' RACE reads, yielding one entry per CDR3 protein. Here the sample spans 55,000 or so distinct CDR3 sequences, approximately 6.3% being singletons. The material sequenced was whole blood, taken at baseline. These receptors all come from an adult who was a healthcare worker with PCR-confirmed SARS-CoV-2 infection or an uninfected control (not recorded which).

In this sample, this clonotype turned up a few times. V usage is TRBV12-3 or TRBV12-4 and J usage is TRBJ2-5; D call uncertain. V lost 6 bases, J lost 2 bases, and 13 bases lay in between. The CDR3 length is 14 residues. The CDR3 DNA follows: TGTGCCAGCAGGCCTCGACGCGAACAAGAGACCCAGTACTTC. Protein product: CASRPRREQETQYF.

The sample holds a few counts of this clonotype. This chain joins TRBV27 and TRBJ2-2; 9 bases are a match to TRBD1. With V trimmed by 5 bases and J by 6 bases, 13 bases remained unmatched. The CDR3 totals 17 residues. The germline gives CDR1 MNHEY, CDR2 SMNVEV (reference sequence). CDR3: CASSSFTGQGRPGELFF. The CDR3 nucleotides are TGTGCCAGCAGTAGCTTTACTGGACAGGGGCGCCCCGGGGAGCTGTTTTTT.

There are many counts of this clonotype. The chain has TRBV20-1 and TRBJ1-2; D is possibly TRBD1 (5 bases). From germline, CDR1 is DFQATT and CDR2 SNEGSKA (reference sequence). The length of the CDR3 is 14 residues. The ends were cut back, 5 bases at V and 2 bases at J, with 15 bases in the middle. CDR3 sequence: CSAPGTPANYGYTF. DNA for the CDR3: TGCAGTGCTCCAGGGACTCCGGCAAACTATGGCTACACCTTC.

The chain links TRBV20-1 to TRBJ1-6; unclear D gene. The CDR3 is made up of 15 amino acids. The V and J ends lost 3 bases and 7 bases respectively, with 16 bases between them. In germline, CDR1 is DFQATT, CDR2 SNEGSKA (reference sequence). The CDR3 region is CSASPRAARNSPLHF. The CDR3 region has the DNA TGCAGTGCTAGCCCCCGGGCGGCGAGGAATTCACCCCTCCACTTT.

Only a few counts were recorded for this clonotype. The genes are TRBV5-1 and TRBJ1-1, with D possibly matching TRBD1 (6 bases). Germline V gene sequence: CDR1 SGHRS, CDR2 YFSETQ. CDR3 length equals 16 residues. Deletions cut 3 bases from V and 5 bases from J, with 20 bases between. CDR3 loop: CASSSTPMGQGTEAFF. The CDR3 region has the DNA TGCGCCAGCAGCTCAACCCCCATGGGACAAGGTACTGAAGCTTTCTTT.

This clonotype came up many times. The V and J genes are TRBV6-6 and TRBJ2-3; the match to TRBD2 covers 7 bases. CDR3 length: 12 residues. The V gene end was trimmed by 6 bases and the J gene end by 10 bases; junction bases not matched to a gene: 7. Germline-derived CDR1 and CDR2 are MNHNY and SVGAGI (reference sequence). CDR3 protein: CASRASGGPQYF. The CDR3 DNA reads TGTGCCAGCAGGGCTAGCGGAGGGCCGCAGTATTTT.

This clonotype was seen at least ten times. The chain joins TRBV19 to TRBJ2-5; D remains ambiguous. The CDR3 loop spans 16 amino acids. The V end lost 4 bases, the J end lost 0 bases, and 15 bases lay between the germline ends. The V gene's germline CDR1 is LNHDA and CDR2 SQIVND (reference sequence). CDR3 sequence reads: CASSRFRHGDQETQYF. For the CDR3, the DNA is TGTGCCAGTAGTAGATTCCGACACGGCGACCAAGAGACCCAGTACTTC.

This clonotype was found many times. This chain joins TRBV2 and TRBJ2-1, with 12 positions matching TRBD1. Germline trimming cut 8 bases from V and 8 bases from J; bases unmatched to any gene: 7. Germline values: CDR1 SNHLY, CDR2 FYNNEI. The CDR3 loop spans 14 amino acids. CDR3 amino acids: CASAGTGGGDEQFF. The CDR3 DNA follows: TGTGCCAGCGCGGGGACAGGGGGCGGGGATGAGCAGTTCTTC.

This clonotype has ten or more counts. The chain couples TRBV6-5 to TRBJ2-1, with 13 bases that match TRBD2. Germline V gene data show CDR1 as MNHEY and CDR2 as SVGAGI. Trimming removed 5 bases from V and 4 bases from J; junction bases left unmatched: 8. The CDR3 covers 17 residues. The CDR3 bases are TGTGCCAGCAGTGCGACTAGCGGGGGGCTTATTTACAATGAGCAGTTCTTC. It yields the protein CASSATSGGLIYNEQFF.

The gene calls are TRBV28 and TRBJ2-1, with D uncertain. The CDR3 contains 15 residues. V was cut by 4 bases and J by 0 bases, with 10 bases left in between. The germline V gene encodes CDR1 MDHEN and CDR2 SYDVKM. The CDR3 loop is CASSCTVSSYNEQFF. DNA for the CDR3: TGTGCCAGCAGTTGTACGGTAAGCTCCTACAATGAGCAGTTCTTC. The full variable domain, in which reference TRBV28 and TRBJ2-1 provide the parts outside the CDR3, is DVKVTQSSRYLVKRTGEKVFLECVQDMDHENMFWYRQDPGLGLRLIYFSYDVKMKEKGDIPEGYSVSREKKERFSLILESASTNQTSMYLCASSCTVSSYNEQFFGPGTRLTVL.

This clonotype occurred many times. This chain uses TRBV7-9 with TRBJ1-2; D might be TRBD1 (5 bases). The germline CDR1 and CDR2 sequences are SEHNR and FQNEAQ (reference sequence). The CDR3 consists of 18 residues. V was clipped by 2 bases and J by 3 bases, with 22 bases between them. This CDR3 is CASSLRISGGAKDYGYTF. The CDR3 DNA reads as TGTGCCAGCAGCTTAAGGATTTCGGGCGGGGCGAAGGACTATGGCTACACCTTC.

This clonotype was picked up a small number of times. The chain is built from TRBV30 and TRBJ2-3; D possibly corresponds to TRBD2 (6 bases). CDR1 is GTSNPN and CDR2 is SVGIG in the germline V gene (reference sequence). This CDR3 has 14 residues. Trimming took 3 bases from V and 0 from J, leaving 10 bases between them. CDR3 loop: CAWSPLASTDTQYF. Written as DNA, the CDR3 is TGTGCCTGGAGCCCCCTAGCGAGCACAGATACGCAGTATTTT.

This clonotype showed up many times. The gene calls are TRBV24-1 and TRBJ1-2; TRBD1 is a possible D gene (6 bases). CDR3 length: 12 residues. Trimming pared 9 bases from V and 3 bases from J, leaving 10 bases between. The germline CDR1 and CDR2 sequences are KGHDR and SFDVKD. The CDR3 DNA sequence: TGTGCCACCCGGGACAACTACTATGGCTACACCTTC. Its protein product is CATRDNYYGYTF.

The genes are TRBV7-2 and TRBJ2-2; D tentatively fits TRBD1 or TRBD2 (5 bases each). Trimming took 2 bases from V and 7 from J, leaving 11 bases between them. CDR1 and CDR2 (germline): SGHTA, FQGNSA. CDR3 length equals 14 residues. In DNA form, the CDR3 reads TGTGCCAGCAGCTTATTCGGGACGGACGGGGAGCTGTTTTTT. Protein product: CASSLFGTDGELFF.

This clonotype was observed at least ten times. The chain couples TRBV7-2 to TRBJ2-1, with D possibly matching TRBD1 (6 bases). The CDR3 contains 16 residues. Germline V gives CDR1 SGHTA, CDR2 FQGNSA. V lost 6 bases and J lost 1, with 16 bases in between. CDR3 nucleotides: TGTGCCAGCAGGCACGTGGGTGGACAGTCCTACAATGAGCAGTTCTTC. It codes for CASRHVGGQSYNEQFF.

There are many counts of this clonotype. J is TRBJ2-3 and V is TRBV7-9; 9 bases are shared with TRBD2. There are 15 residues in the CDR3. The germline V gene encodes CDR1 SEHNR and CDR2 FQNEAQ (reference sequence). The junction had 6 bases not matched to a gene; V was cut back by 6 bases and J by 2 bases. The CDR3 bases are TGTGCCAGCAGACCACAGGGACTAGCCACAGATACGCAGTATTTT. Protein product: CASRPQGLATDTQYF. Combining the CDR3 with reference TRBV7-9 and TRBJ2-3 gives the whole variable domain DTGVSQNPRHKITKRGQNVTFRCDPISEHNRLYWYRQTLGQGPEFLTYFQNEAQLEKSRLLSDRFSAERPKGSFSTLEIQRTEQGDSAMYLCASRPQGLATDTQYFGPGTRLTVL.

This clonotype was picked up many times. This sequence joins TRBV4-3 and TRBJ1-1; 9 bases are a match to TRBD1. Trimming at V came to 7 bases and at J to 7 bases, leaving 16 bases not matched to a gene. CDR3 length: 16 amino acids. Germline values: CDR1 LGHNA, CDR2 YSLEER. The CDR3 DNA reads TGCGCCAGCAACCTAAACCCCGGGACAGGGCTAGGTGAAGCTTTCTTT. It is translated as CASNLNPGTGLGEAFF.

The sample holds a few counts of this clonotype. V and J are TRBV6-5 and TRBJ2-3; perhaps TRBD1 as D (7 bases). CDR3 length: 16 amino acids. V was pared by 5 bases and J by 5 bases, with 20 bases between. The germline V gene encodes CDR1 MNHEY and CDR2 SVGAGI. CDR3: CASSPRDSLVGDTQYF. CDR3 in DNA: TGTGCCAGCAGTCCGCGGGACAGCTTGGTAGGAGATACGCAGTATTTT.

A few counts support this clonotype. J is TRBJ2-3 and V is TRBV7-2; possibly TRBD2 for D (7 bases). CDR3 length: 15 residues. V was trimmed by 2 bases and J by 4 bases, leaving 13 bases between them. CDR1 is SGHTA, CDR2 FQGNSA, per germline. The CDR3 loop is CASSLLWGGADTQYF. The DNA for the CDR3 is TGTGCCAGCAGCTTACTGTGGGGGGGCGCAGATACGCAGTATTTT.

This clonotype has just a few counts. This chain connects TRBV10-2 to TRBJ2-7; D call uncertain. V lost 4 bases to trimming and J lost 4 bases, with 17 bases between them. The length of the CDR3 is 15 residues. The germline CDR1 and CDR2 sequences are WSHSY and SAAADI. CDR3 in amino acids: CASSATQVEPYEQYF. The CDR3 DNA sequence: TGCGCCAGCAGTGCTACCCAGGTAGAACCGTACGAGCAGTACTTC.

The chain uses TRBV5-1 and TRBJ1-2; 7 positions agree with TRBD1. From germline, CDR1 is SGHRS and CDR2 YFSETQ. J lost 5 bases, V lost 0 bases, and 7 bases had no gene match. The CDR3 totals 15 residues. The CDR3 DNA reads TGCGCCAGCAGCTTGGGACTGGACAGGATATATGGCTACACCTTC. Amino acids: CASSLGLDRIYGYTF. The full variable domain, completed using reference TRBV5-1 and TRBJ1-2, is KAGVTQTPRYLIKTRGQQVTLSCSPISGHRSVSWYQQTPGQGLQFLFEYFSETQRNKGNFPGRFSGRQFSNSRSEMNVSTLELGDSALYLCASSLGLDRIYGYTFGSGTRLTVV.

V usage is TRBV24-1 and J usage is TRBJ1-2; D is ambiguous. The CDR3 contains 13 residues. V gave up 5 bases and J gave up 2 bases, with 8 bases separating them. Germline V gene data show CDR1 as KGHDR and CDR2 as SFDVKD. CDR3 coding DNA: TGTGCCACCAGTGCGGCGTCCAACTATGGCTACACCTTC. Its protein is CATSAASNYGYTF.

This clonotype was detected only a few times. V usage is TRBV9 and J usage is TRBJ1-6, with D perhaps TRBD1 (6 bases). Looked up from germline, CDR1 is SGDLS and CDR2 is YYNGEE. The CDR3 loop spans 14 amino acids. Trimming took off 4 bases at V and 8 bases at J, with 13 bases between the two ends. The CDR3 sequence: CASSPQGRDSPLHF. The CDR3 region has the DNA TGTGCCAGCAGCCCACAGGGACGGGATTCACCCCTCCACTTT.

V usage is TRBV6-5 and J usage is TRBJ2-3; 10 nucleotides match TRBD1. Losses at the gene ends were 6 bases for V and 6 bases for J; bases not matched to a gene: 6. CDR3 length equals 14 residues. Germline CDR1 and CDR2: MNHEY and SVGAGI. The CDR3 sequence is CASSRTGGVDTQYF. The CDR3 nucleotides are TGTGCCAGCAGCCGGACAGGGGGGGTGGATACGCAGTATTTT.

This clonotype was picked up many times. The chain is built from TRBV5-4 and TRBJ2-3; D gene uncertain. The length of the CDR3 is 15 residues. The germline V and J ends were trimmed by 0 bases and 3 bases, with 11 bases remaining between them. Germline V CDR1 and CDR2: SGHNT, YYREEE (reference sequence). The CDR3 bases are TGTGCCAGCAGCTTGGAAGGGTCTCGGACAGATACGCAGTATTTT. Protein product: CASSLEGSRTDTQYF. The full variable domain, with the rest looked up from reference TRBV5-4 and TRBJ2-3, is ETGVTQSPTHLIKTRGQQVTLRCSSQSGHNTVSWYQQALGQGPQFIFQYYREEENGRGNFPPRFSGLQFPNYSSELNVNALELDDSALYLCASSLEGSRTDTQYFGPGTRLTVL.

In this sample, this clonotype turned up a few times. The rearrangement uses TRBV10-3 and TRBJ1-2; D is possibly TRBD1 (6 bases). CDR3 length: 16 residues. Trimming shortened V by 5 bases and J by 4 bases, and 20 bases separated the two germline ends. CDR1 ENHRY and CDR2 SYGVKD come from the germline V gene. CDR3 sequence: CAISLPGDVSPYGYTF. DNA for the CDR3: TGTGCCATCAGTTTACCAGGGGATGTCAGCCCCTATGGCTACACCTTC.

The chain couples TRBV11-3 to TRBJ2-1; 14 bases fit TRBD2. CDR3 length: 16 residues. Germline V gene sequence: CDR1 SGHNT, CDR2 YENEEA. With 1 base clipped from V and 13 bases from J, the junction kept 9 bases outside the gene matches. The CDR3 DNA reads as TGTGCCAGCAGCTTAGGGACTAGCGGGGGGTATGGGTCCCAGTTCTTC. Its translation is CASSLGTSGGYGSQFF.

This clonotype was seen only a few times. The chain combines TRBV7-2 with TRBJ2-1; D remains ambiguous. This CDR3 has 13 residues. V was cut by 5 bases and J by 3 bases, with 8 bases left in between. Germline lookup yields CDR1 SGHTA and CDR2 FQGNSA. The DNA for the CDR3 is TGTGCCAGCAGCCCATACCTCTACAATGAGCAGTTCTTC. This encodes CASSPYLYNEQFF.

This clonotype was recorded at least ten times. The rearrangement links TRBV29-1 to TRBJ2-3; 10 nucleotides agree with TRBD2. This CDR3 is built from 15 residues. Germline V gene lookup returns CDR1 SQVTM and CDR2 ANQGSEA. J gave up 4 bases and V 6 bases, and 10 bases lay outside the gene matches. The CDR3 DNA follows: TGCAGCGTCTCCGGACTAGCGGAGAGCCCAGATACGCAGTATTTT. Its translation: CSVSGLAESPDTQYF.

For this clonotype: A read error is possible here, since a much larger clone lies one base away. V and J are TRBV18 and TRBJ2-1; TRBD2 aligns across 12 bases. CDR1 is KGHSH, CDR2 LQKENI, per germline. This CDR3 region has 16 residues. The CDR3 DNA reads TGTGCCAGCTCCCCTGGACTAGCGGGGCTCAAGAAGGAGCGGTTCTTC. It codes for CASSPGLAGLKKERFF.

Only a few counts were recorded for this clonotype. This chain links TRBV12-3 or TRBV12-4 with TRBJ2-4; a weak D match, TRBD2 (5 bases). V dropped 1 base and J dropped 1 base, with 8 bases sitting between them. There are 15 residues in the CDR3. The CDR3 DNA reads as TGTGCCAGCAGTTTAGGAGGGTGGGCCAAAAACATTCAGTACTTC. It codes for CASSLGGWAKNIQYF.